The 20 T cell receptor beta chains in this list originate from one sample, sequenced in a study of identical twins. TCRdb re-analysed the 5' RACE reads in MiXCR, keeping a single row per CDR3 protein. The sample holds around 230,000 distinct CDR3 sequences, roughly 10% seen once. Sequenced sample: memory (CD45RO+) T cells sorted from blood. The receptor source for this set is a woman aged 18 to 35 in good health.

The table lists this clonotype with many counts. The chain links TRBV27 to TRBJ2-1, with 10 bases identical to TRBD2. The CDR3 has 17 amino acids. Germline CDR1 is MNHEY and CDR2 is SMNVEV (reference sequence). Trimming took 0 bases from V and 7 from J; bases not matched to a gene: 9. The CDR3 region is CASSLSRERGGINEQFF. The CDR3 DNA reads as TGTGCCAGCAGTTTATCCCGGGAGCGGGGGGGGATTAATGAGCAGTTCTTC.

This chain connects TRBV3-1 to TRBJ2-1; tentative D call: TRBD2 (6 bases). CDR1 and CDR2 from the germline V gene are LGHDT and YNNKEL (reference sequence). The ends were cut back, 3 bases at V and 9 bases at J, with 12 bases in the middle. The CDR3 contains 13 residues. This chain's CDR3 is CASSQALGGEQFF. CDR3 coding DNA: TGTGCCAGCAGCCAGGCATTGGGAGGTGAGCAGTTCTTC.

This clonotype was counted between two and nine times. V is TRBV30 and J is TRBJ1-3; D gene uncertain. V lost 3 bases to trimming and J lost 0 bases, with 9 bases between them. Germline V gene sequence: CDR1 GTSNPN, CDR2 SVGIG (reference sequence). There are 14 residues in the CDR3. CDR3 residues: CAWSEGFSGNTIYF. Here the CDR3 DNA reads TGTGCCTGGAGCGAAGGCTTCTCTGGAAACACCATATATTTT.

J is TRBJ2-7 and V is TRBV7-2, with 8 bases matching TRBD2. Trimming cost V 5 bases and J 4 bases; bases outside gene matches: 10. The CDR3 consists of 15 residues. Germline loops: CDR1 SGHTA, CDR2 FQGNSA. CDR3 bases: TGTGCCAGCAGCGATACTAGCGGACCTTTTTACGAGCAGTACTTC. This sequence encodes CASSDTSGPFYEQYF.

The V and J genes are TRBV5-1 and TRBJ1-1; 9 bases match TRBD1. The CDR3 is made up of 14 amino acids. Trimming cost V 6 bases and J 6 bases; bases outside gene matches: 9. Germline V gene lookup returns CDR1 SGHRS and CDR2 YFSETQ. CDR3 sequence: CASTRTGEGSEAFF. CDR3 DNA sequence: TGCGCCAGCACCCGGACAGGGGAAGGCTCTGAAGCTTTCTTT.

The sample holds a few counts of this clonotype. The V gene is TRBV5-1, the J gene TRBJ1-2; D possibly corresponds to TRBD1 (5 bases). The CDR3 totals 14 residues. Germline CDR1 and CDR2: SGHRS and YFSETQ. The V end lost 0 bases, the J end lost 4 bases, and 10 bases lay between the germline ends. The CDR3 here is CASSLGSGTYGYTF. In nucleotides, the CDR3 is TGCGCCAGCAGCTTGGGTTCGGGGACCTATGGCTACACCTTC.

CDR3 sequence (DNA): TGCAGTGCTAGAGAAGAGGGACTAGCTGCGTCCTACGAGCAGTACTTC. Translating it yields CSAREEGLAASYEQYF. The chain uses TRBV20-1 and TRBJ2-7, with 9 nucleotides matching TRBD2. The V segment lost 0 bases and the J segment 1 base; nucleotides outside the gene matches: 7. CDR3 length equals 16 residues. The germline CDR1 and CDR2 sequences are DFQATT and SNEGSKA (reference sequence).

This clonotype was found a few times. The chain carries TRBV20-1 and TRBJ2-5; D gene uncertain. V was clipped by 6 bases and J by 6 bases, with 8 bases between them. The CDR3 contains 10 residues. Germline values: CDR1 DFQATT, CDR2 SNEGSKA (reference sequence). The CDR3 is CSASLKTQYF. The CDR3 DNA reads as TGCAGTGCCTCTCTGAAGACCCAGTACTTC.

This chain links TRBV10-3 with TRBJ2-1; TRBD2 is a possible D gene (5 bases). Per germline, CDR1 ENHRY and CDR2 SYGVKD. The CDR3 has 12 amino acids. Trimming left V 2 bases short and J 8 bases short, with 7 bases between. The CDR3 DNA reads TGTGCCATCAGTGAGGGGAGCGATGAGCAGTTCTTC. Protein sequence: CAISEGSDEQFF.

The chain combines TRBV20-1 with TRBJ2-4, with unresolved D. Trimming took off 0 bases at V and 7 bases at J, with 13 bases between the two ends. This CDR3 is 14 amino acids long. The germline V gene encodes CDR1 DFQATT and CDR2 SNEGSKA (reference sequence). CDR3 in DNA: TGCAGTGCTAGAGACGCCCGGAACCTGAACATTCAGTACTTC. Residues: CSARDARNLNIQYF.

This chain links TRBV27 with TRBJ2-4; TRBD2 matches 7 bases. Germline V gene sequence: CDR1 MNHEY, CDR2 SMNVEV (reference sequence). V dropped 3 bases and J dropped 1; count of bases not matched to a gene: 0. CDR3 length equals 14 residues. The CDR3 DNA follows: TGTGCCAGCAGTTTCGGGAGGGCCAAAAACATTCAGTACTTC. It encodes CASSFGRAKNIQYF.

This clonotype was recorded at least ten times. The chain links TRBV7-2 to TRBJ2-7; no clear D. V was pared by 2 bases and J by 1 base, with 9 bases between. The CDR3 runs to 14 residues. The V gene's germline CDR1 is SGHTA and CDR2 FQGNSA. The CDR3 region has the DNA TGTGCCAGCAGCTTATTTCCCGATTCCTACGAGCAGTACTTC. It translates to CASSLFPDSYEQYF.

This chain uses TRBV20-1 with TRBJ1-1; perhaps TRBD1 as D (6 bases). Germline-derived CDR1 and CDR2 are DFQATT and SNEGSKA (reference sequence). The CDR3 length is 12 residues. Trimming removed 3 bases from V and 10 bases from J, with 15 bases in between. The CDR3 DNA reads as TGCAGTGCTAGGCGACAGGATAGGGGAGCTTTCTTT. Translating it yields CSARRQDRGAFF.

This clonotype was seen more than once but under ten times. The chain employs TRBV9 and TRBJ2-2; a weak D match, TRBD2 (6 bases). Trimming left V 0 bases short and J 0 bases short, with 9 bases between. CDR3 length: 16 residues. Germline CDR1 is SGDLS and CDR2 is YYNGEE. CDR3 residues: CASSVEGGANTGELFF. CDR3 coding DNA: TGTGCCAGCAGCGTAGAGGGCGGGGCGAACACCGGGGAGCTGTTTTTT.

The chain combines TRBV12-3 or TRBV12-4 with TRBJ2-2, with 8 nucleotides matching TRBD2. CDR3 length: 15 residues. J gave up 0 bases and V 8 bases, and 5 bases lay outside the gene matches. DNA for the CDR3: TGTGCCAGCTTCGCGGGGGGCACGAACACCGGGGAGCTGTTTTTT. It is translated as CASFAGGTNTGELFF.

This clonotype was seen many times. The genes are TRBV12-3 or TRBV12-4 and TRBJ1-1; no clear D gene. Trimming took 5 bases from V and 4 from J, leaving 17 bases between them. The CDR3 consists of 15 residues. The CDR3 is CASSASLSVGTEAFF. The CDR3 DNA reads as TGTGCCAGCAGTGCCTCGTTGTCGGTGGGCACTGAAGCTTTCTTT.

In this sample, this clonotype turned up a few times. The chain uses TRBV19 and TRBJ2-3; TRBD2 aligns across 8 bases. V was clipped by 8 bases and J by 5 bases; unmatched bases: 6. Germline assignment: CDR1 LNHDA and CDR2 SQIVND (reference sequence). The CDR3 length is 13 residues. The CDR3 DNA reads as TGTGCCAGTTCGGGGGGGCTTCAAGATACGCAGTATTTT. Protein sequence: CASSGGLQDTQYF.

There are many counts of this clonotype. The chain uses TRBV6-2 or TRBV6-3 and TRBJ2-5; tentative D call: TRBD2 (5 bases). V dropped 6 bases and J dropped 0 bases, with 8 bases sitting between them. Germline V gives CDR1 MNHEY, CDR2 SVGEGT. The CDR3 is 13 amino acids. The CDR3 here is CASRTTYQETQYF. CDR3 bases: TGTGCCAGCAGGACTACCTACCAAGAGACCCAGTACTTC.

This clonotype was seen at least ten times. This sequence joins TRBV5-1 and TRBJ2-1; D perhaps matches TRBD2 (6 bases). The length of the CDR3 is 15 residues. CDR1 and CDR2 (germline): SGHRS, YFSETQ. V was pared by 7 bases and J by 6 bases, with 20 bases between. The CDR3 region has the DNA TGCGCCAGCCAGCAGGGACTCTCAAGGGGCAATGAGCAGTTCTTC. This sequence encodes CASQQGLSRGNEQFF. Supplemented by reference TRBV5-1 and TRBJ2-1, the full variable domain reads KAGVTQTPRYLIKTRGQQVTLSCSPISGHRSVSWYQQTPGQGLQFLFEYFSETQRNKGNFPGRFSGRQFSNSRSEMNVSTLELGDSALYLCASQQGLSRGNEQFFGPGTRLTVL.

This clonotype showed up just a few times. The chain couples TRBV3-1 to TRBJ1-4; 11 nucleotides match TRBD1. This CDR3 spans 15 amino acids. From germline, CDR1 is LGHDT and CDR2 YNNKEL (reference sequence). The V gene end was trimmed by 3 bases and the J gene end by 6 bases; junction bases not matched to a gene: 3. The CDR3 protein is CASSHWTGGYEKLFF. The CDR3, as DNA: TGTGCCAGCAGCCACTGGACAGGGGGCTATGAAAAACTGTTTTTT. Full variable domain (missing parts from reference TRBV3-1 and TRBJ1-4): DTAVSQTPKYLVTQMGNDKSIKCEQNLGHDTMYWYKQDSKKFLKIMFSYNNKELIINETVPNRFSPKSPDKAHLNLHINSLELGDSAVYFCASSHWTGGYEKLFFGSGTQLSVL.